This T cell receptor beta chain was sequenced for a study of T cell responses to AZD1222 COVID-19 vaccine. Study-wide points: Close to half of all spike-specific TCRs reportedly target regions of the variants that are unmutated. Clonal diversity was possibly underestimated; the donors were predominantly white British and more often female. Baseline serostatus was positive in only a handful of AZD1222 recipients. Two AZD1222 doses significantly raised spike-specific TCR breadth and depth over controls.

The CDR3 spans 13 residues. Germline-derived CDR1 and CDR2 are MNHEY and SMNVEV (reference sequence). V lost 6 bases and J 1 base, leaving 9 bases between the germline ends. Assay: immunoSEQ multiplex PCR; the TCRdb copy retains only in-frame clones and omits some. The sample has about 120,000 clones, 90% to 95% seen once; the top ten hold 4% to 5.5%. With regard to this clone: Its antigen is not known.

This sample comprised peripheral blood, obtained on day 0 of AZD1222 vaccination. The chain employs TRBV27 and TRBJ1-1, with D unclear. This receptor was obtained from an adult in good health. The CDR3 sequence is CASSLARNTEAFF. For the CDR3, the DNA is TGTGCCAGCAGCTTGGCCAGGAACACTGAAGCTTTCTTT.